One sample yielded the 9 T cell receptor beta chains listed below, sequenced in a study of T cell responses to AZD1222 COVID-19 vaccine (dated by TCRdb to the early 2020s). The time point label of this sample denotes: baseline before first vaccination. Receptor libraries were prepared by the immunoSEQ multiplex PCR assay. TCRdb stores this immuneACCESS table with in-frame sequences only. Part of the clones is absent; in the studies checked, under half of the shortfall reflects unresolved V genes, and no reason is known for the rest. This sample gives around 120,000 clones in total; around 93% of them show up just once. The ten largest make up 14% of the sample. Sequences were derived from peripheral blood, sampled on day 0 of AZD1222 vaccination. Receptors originate from an adult in good health.

V and J are TRBV5-1 and TRBJ2-5; D is unclear. CDR3 length: 14 residues. Trimming left V 2 bases short and J 2 bases short, with 10 bases between. Germline values: CDR1 SGHRS, CDR2 YFSETQ. CDR3 sequence reads: CASSFGNGQETQYF. CDR3 in DNA: TGCGCCAGCAGCTTTGGCAACGGGCAAGAGACCCAGTACTTC.

The rearrangement uses TRBV15 and TRBJ2-7, with 12 bases aligning to TRBD2. Trimming cost V 3 bases and J 2 bases; bases outside gene matches: 14. This CDR3 spans 19 amino acids. CDR1 and CDR2 from the germline V gene are LNHNV and YYDKDF (reference sequence). DNA of the CDR3: TGTGCCACCAGCAGTGGGGCTAGCGGGGGGGGTTCCTCTACCTACGAGCAGTACTTC. Amino acids: CATSSGASGGGSSTYEQYF.

The chain joins TRBV3-1 (or the pseudogene TRBV3-2) to TRBJ1-5; D call uncertain. Germline-derived CDR1 and CDR2 are LGHDT and YNNKEL (reference sequence). V was cut by 4 bases and J by 7 bases, with 8 bases left in between. The CDR3 sequence is 12 residues long. In nucleotides, the CDR3 is TGTGCCAGCAGCCGAAGCTACCAGCCCCAGCATTTT. Residues: CASSRSYQPQHF.

This chain joins TRBV27 and TRBJ1-2, with D perhaps TRBD1 (5 bases). Germline V gives CDR1 MNHEY, CDR2 SMNVEV (reference sequence). V was pared by 11 bases and J by 8 bases, with 21 bases between. CDR3 size: 13 residues. The CDR3 DNA reads TGTGCCGCGCGGGACGGAGCGGGGTGGGGCTACACCTTC. Residues: CAARDGAGWGYTF.

The V call is TRBV7-9, the J call TRBJ2-1; D is undetermined. The V gene's germline CDR1 is SEHNR and CDR2 FQNEAQ (reference sequence). Trimming removed 3 bases from V and 10 bases from J, with 13 bases in between. This CDR3 region has 13 residues. This CDR3 reads CASSFPPSTEQFF. The CDR3 DNA reads as TGTGCCAGCAGCTTCCCCCCCTCGACAGAGCAGTTCTTC. The variable domain in full, completed from reference TRBV7-9 and TRBJ2-1, reads DTGVSQNPRHKITKRGQNVTFRCDPISEHNRLYWYRQTLGQGPEFLTYFQNEAQLEKSRLLSDRFSAERPKGSFSTLEIQRTEQGDSAMYLCASSFPPSTEQFFGPGTRLTVL.

V and J are TRBV10-3 and TRBJ1-2; no clear D gene. CDR1 and CDR2 (germline): ENHRY, SYGVKD. The CDR3 runs to 17 residues. V lost 1 base, J lost 2 bases, and 17 bases lay in between. The DNA for the CDR3 is TGTGCCATCAGTGAGTTTGCGGAGCTCGGCCTGAACTATGGCTACACCTTC. Its protein is CAISEFAELGLNYGYTF.

This sequence joins TRBV4-1 and TRBJ2-2; no clear D gene. CDR1 is MGHRA, CDR2 YSYEKL, per germline. The V and J ends lost 0 bases and 0 bases respectively, with 5 bases between them. CDR3 length: 15 residues. The CDR3 here is CASSQDSTNTGELFF. In nucleotides, the CDR3 is TGCGCCAGCAGCCAAGATTCAACGAACACCGGGGAGCTGTTTTTT.

The chain is built from TRBV3-1 (or the pseudogene TRBV3-2) and TRBJ2-7; TRBD1 aligns across 8 bases. Germline-derived CDR1 and CDR2 are LGHDT and YNNKEL (reference sequence). Trimming at V came to 3 bases and at J to 4 bases, leaving 8 bases not matched to a gene. The CDR3 has 15 amino acids. CDR3 in amino acids: CASSQAYGQGYEQYF. The CDR3 DNA is TGTGCCAGCAGCCAGGCCTACGGACAGGGATACGAGCAGTACTTC.

The rearrangement links TRBV5-5 to TRBJ1-4; D not resolved. CDR3 size: 15 residues. From germline, CDR1 is SGHKS and CDR2 YYEKEE (reference sequence). V was clipped by 4 bases and J by 2 bases, with 12 bases between them. The CDR3 region has the DNA TGTGCCAGCAGCCCCTTTCCCTCTACTAATGAAAAACTGTTTTTT. It is translated as CASSPFPSTNEKLFF. Full variable domain (rest looked up from reference TRBV5-5 and TRBJ1-4): DAGVTQSPTHLIKTRGQQVTLRCSPISGHKSVSWYQQVLGQGPQFIFQYYEKEERGRGNFPDRFSARQFPNYSSELNVNALLLGDSALYLCASSPFPSTNEKLFFGSGTQLSVL.